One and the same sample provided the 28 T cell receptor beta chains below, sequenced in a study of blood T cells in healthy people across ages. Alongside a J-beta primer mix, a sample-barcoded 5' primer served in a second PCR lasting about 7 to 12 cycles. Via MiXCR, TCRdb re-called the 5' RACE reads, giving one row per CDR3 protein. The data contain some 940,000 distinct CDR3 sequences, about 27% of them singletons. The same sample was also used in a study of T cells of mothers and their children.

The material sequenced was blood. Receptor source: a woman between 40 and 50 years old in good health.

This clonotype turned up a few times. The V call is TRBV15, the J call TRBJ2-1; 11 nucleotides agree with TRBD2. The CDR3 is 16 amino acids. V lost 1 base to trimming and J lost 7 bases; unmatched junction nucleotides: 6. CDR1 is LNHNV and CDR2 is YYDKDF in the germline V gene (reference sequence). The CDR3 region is CATSRGPASGGNEQFF. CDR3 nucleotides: TGTGCCACCAGCAGAGGGCCGGCTAGCGGGGGGAATGAGCAGTTCTTC.

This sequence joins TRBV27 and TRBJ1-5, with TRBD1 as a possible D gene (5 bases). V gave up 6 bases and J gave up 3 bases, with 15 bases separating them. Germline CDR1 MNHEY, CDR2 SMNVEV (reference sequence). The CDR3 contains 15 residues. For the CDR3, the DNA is TGTGCCAGCAGATTACCGACAGATCTCAATCAGCCCCAGCATTTT. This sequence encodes CASRLPTDLNQPQHF.

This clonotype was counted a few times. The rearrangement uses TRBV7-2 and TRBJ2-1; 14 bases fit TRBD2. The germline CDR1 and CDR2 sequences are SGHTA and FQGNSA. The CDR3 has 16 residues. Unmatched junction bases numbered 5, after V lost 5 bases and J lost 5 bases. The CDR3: CASSRTGLAGDNEQFF. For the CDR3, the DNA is TGTGCCAGCAGCCGAACGGGACTAGCGGGGGACAATGAGCAGTTCTTC.

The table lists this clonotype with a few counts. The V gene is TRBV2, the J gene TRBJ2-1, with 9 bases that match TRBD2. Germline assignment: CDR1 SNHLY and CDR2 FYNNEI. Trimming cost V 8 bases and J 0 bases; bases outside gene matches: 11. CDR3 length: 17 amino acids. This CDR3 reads CASEGLAGKSSYNEQFF. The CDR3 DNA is TGTGCCAGCGAAGGCCTAGCGGGGAAGAGCTCCTACAATGAGCAGTTCTTC.

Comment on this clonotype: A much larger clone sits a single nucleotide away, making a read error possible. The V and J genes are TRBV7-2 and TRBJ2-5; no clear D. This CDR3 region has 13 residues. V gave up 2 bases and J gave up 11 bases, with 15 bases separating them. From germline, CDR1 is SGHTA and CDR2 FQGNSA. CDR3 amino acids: CASSLTVDNEQYF. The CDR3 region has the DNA TGTGCCAGCAGCTTAACCGTCGACAATGAGCAGTACTTC.

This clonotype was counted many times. The CDR3 loop reads CASSPRTGEHGYTF. In DNA form, the CDR3 reads TGTGCCAGCAGCCCAAGGACAGGGGAGCATGGCTACACCTTC. The chain couples TRBV7-2 to TRBJ1-2; 9 nucleotides line up with TRBD1. After removal of 5 bases from V and 6 bases from J, the junction contained 7 bases not matched to a gene. Germline values: CDR1 SGHTA, CDR2 FQGNSA. The CDR3 is made up of 14 amino acids. Together with reference TRBV7-2 and TRBJ1-2, the CDR3 gives the full variable domain: GAGVSQSPSNKVTEKGKDVELRCDPISGHTALYWYRQSLGQGLEFLIYFQGNSAPDKSGLPSDRFSAERTGGSVSTLTIQRTQQEDSAVYLCASSPRTGEHGYTFGSGTRLTVV.

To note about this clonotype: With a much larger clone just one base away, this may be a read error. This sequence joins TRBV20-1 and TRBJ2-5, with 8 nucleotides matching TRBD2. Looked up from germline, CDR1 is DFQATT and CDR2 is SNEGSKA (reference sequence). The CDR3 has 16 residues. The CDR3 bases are TGCAGTGCTAGAGATGACGGGGGGGAATTCCAAGAGACCCTGTACTTC. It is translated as CSARDDGGEFQETLYF.

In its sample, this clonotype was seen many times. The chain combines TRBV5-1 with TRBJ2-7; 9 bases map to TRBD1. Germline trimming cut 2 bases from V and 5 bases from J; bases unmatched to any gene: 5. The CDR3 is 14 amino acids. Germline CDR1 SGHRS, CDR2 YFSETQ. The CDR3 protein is CASSLTGGINEQYF. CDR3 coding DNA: TGCGCCAGCAGCTTAACAGGGGGCATCAACGAGCAGTACTTC.

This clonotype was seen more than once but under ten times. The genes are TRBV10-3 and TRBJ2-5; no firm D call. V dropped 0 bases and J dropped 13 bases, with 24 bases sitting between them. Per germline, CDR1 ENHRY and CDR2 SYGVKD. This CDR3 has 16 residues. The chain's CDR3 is CAISESKWPLNYELYF. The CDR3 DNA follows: TGTGCCATCAGTGAGTCGAAATGGCCTCTGAACTACGAGCTGTACTTC.

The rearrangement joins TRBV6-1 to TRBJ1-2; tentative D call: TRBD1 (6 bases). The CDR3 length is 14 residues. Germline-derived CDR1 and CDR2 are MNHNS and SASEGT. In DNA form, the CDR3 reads TGTGTCACGCTGACCAGGGGAATACTGAAGGGCTACACCTTC. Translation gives CVTLTRGILKGYTF.

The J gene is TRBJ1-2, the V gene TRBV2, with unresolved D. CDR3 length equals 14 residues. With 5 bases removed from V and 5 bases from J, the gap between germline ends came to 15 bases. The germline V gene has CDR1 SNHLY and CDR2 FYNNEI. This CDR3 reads CASSRDPQAYGYTF. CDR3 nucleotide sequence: TGTGCCAGCAGTCGGGATCCCCAAGCGTATGGCTACACCTTC.

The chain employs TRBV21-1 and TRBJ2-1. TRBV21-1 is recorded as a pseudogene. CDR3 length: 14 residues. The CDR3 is CASSPRPVCNEQFF. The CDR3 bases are TGTGCCAGCAGCCCTCGACCGGTCTGTAATGAGCAGTTCTTC.

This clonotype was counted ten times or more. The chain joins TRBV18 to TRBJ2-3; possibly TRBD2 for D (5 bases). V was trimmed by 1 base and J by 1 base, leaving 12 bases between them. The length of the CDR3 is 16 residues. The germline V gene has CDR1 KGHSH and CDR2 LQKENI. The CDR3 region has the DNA TGTGCCAGCTCACCACGGACTGCCCAGGGCACAGATACGCAGTATTTT. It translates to CASSPRTAQGTDTQYF. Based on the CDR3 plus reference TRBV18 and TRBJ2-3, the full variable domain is NAGVMQNPRHLVRRRGQEARLRCSPMKGHSHVYWYRQLPEEGLKFMVYLQKENIIDESGMPKERFSAEFPKEGPSILRIQQVVRGDSAAYFCASSPRTAQGTDTQYFGPGTRLTVL.

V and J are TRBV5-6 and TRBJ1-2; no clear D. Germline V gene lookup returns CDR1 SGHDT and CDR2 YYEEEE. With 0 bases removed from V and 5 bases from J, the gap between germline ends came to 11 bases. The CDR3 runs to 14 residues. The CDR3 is CASSLDKRPYGYTF. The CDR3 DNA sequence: TGTGCCAGCAGCTTGGATAAAAGGCCTTATGGCTACACCTTC.

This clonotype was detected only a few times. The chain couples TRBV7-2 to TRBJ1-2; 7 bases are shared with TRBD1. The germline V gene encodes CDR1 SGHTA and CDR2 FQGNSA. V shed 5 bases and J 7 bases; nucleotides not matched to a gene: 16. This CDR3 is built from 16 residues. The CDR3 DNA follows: TGTGCCAGCAGCGTAGGGACAGTTTCGATTGAAGGTGGCTACACCTTC. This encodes CASSVGTVSIEGGYTF.

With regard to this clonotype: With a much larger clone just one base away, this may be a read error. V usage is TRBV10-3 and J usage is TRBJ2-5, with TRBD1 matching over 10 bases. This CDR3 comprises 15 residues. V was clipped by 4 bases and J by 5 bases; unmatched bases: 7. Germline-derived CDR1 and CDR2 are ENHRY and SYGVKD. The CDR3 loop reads CAISGRQGAGETQYF. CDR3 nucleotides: TGTGCCATCAGTGGGAGACAGGGGGCTGGGGAGACCCAGTACTTC.

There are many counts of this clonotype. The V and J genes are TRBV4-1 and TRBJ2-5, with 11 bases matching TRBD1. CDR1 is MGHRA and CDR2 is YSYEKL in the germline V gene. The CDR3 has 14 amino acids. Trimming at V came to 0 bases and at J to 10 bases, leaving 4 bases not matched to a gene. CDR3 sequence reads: CASSQDGTGGLQYF. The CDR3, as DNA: TGCGCCAGCAGCCAAGACGGGACAGGGGGTCTCCAGTACTTC.

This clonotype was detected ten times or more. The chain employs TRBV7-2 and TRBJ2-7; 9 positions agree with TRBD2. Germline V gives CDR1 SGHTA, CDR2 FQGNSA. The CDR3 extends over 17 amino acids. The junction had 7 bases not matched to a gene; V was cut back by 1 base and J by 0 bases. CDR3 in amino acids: CASSLVPASGASYEQYF. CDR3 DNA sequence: TGTGCCAGCAGCTTAGTTCCGGCTAGCGGGGCCTCCTACGAGCAGTACTTC.

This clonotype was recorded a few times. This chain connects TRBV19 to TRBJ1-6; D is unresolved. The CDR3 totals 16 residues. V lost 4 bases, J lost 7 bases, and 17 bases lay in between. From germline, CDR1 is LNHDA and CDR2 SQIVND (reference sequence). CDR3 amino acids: CASSTQSTATNSPLHF. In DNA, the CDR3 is TGTGCCAGTAGTACCCAATCAACAGCGACCAATTCACCCCTCCACTTT.

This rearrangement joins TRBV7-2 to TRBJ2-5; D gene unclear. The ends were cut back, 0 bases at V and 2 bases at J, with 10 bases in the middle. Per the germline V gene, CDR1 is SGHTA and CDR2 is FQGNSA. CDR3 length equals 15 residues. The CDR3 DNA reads TGTGCCAGCAGCTTAGCCGCGGAGAGACAAGAGACCCAGTACTTC. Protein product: CASSLAAERQETQYF.

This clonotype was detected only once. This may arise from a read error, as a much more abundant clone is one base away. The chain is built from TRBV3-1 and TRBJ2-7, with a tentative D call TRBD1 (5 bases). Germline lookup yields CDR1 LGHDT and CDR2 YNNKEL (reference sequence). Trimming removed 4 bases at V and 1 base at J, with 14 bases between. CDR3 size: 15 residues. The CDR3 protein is CASSRQPSPSYEQYF. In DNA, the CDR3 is TGTGCCAGCAGCCGACAGCCGTCTCCTTCCTACGAGCAGTACTTC.

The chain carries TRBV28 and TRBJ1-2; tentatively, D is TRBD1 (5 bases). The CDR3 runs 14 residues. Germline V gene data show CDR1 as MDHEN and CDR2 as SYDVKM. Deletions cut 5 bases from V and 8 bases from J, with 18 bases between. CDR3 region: CASSTRPGLGGYTF. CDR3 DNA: TGTGCCAGCAGTACCCGGCCAGGGCTGGGCGGCTACACCTTC.

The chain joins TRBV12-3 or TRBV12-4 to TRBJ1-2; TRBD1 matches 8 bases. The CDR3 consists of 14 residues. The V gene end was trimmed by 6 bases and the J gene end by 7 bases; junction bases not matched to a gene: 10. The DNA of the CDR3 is TGTGCCAGCAGCCACCGGGACAGGATTCTTGGCTACACCTTC. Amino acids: CASSHRDRILGYTF.

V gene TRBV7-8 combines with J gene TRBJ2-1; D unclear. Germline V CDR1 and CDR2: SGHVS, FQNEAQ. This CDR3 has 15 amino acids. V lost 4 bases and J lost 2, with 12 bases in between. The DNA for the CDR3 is TGTGCCAGCAGCTCTTACAGTGGACCCTACAATGAGCAGTTCTTC. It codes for CASSSYSGPYNEQFF. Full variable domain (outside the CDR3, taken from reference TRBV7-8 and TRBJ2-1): GAGVSQSPRYKVAKRGQDVALRCDPISGHVSLFWYQQALGQGPEFLTYFQNEAQLDKSGLPSDRFFAERPEGSVSTLKIQRTQQEDSAVYLCASSSYSGPYNEQFFGPGTRLTVL.

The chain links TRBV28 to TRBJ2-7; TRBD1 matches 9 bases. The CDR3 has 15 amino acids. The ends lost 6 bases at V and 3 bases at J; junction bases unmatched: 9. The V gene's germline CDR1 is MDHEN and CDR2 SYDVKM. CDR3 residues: CASRPPGQGLYEQYF. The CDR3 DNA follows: TGTGCCAGCAGGCCACCGGGACAGGGCCTCTACGAGCAGTACTTC. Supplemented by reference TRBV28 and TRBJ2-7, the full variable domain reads DVKVTQSSRYLVKRTGEKVFLECVQDMDHENMFWYRQDPGLGLRLIYFSYDVKMKEKGDIPEGYSVSREKKERFSLILESASTNQTSMYLCASRPPGQGLYEQYFGPGTRLTVT.

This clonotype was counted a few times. This CDR3 is CASSLGVTSEGTQYF. CDR3 nucleotides: TGCGCCAGCAGCCTCGGAGTGACTTCAGAGGGGACCCAGTACTTC. The V gene is TRBV5-1, the J gene TRBJ2-5; D possibly corresponds to TRBD2 (5 bases). The CDR3 runs to 15 residues. V lost 4 bases and J 7 bases, leaving 20 bases between the germline ends. CDR1 and CDR2 from the germline V gene are SGHRS and YFSETQ.

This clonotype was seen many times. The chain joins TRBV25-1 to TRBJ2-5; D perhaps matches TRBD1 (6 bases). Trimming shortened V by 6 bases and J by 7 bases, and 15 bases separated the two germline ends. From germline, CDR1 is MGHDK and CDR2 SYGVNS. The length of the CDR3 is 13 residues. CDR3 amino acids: CASSATGFGTQYF. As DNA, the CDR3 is TGTGCCAGCAGCGCTACAGGGTTCGGGACCCAGTACTTC. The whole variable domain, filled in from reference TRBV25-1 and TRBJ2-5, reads EADIYQTPRYLVIGTGKKITLECSQTMGHDKMYWYQQDPGMELHLIHYSYGVNSTEKGDLSSESTVSRIRTEHFPLTLESARPSHTSQYLCASSATGFGTQYFGPGTRLLVL.

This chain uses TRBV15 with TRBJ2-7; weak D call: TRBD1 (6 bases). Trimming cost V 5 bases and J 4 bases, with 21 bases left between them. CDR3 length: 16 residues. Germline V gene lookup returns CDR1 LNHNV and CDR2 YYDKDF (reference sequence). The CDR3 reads CATSSDGTPVKYEQYF. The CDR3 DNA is TGTGCCACCAGCTCTGATGGGACACCCGTAAAATACGAGCAGTACTTC.